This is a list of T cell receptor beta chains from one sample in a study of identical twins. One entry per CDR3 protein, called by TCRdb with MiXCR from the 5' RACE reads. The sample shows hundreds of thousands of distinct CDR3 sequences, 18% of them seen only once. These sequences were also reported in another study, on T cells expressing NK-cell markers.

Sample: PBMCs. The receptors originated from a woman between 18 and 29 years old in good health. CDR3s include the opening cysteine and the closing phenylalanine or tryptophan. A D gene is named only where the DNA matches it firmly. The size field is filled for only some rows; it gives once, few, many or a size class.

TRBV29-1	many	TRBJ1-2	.	TGCAGCGTTGGACAGGAATATGGCTACACCTTC	CSVGQEYGYTF
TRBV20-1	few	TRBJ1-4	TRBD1	TGCAGTGCTAGAGGCCCGGGACAGGGGAATGAAAAACTGTTTTTT	CSARGPGQGNEKLFF
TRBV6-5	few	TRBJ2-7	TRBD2	TGTGCCAGCAGTTACCAAACCGGGGGGGGGCGAGTCGAGCAGTACTTC	CASSYQTGGGRVEQYF
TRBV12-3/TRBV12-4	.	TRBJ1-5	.	TGTGCCAGCAGTTTAGCGACAGGCGGGGGACAGCCCCAGCATTTT	CASSLATGGGQPQHF
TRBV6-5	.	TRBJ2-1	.	TGTGCCAGCAGTTACGACGACTCTCTATACAATGAGCAGTTCTTC	CASSYDDSLYNEQFF
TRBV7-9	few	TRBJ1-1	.	TGTGCCAGCAGCCCGAAGCACCGAGACACTGAAGCTTTCTTT	CASSPKHRDTEAFF
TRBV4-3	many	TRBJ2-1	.	TGCGCCAGCAGCCAAGTGGGTGGCCTGAGGAATGAGCAGTTCTTC	CASSQVGGLRNEQFF
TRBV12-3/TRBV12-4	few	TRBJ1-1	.	TGTGCCAGCAGTTTGAACGAGGACCCTGAAGCTTTCTTT	CASSLNEDPEAFF
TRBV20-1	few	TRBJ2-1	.	TGCAGTGCTAGAGGAGGGCGGGGAAATGAGCAGTTCTTC	CSARGGRGNEQFF
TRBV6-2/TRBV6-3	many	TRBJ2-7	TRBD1	TGTGCCAGCAGGGACAGGGTCCACGAGCAGTACTTC	CASRDRVHEQYF
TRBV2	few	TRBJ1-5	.	TGTGCCAGCAGCCGGGACAACTCAGGGGGCAATCAGCCCCAGCATTTT	CASSRDNSGGNQPQHF
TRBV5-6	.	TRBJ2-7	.	TGTGCCAGCAGCCCGTGGCTCCTCTACGAGCAGTACTTC	CASSPWLLYEQYF
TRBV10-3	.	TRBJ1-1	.	TGTGCCGCCCAGCGGGGTTGGGACACTGAAGCTTTCTTT	CAAQRGWDTEAFF
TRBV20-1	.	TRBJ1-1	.	TGCAGTGCCGATTCGCAGGGGAGGAACACTGAAGCTTTCTTT	CSADSQGRNTEAFF
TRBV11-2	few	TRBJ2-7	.	TGTGCCAGCAGCTTACAACCCCGCTACGAGCAGTACTTC	CASSLQPRYEQYF
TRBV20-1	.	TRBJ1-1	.	TGCAGTGCTAAACCTCAGTTGGGTGGCACTGAAGCTTTCTTT	CSAKPQLGGTEAFF
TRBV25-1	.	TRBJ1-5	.	TGTGCCAGCAGTGAATTTCGGCAGCCCCAGCATTTT	CASSEFRQPQHF
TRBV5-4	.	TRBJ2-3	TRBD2	TGTGCCAGCAGCTTGGAGCGGGATAGCACAGATACGCAGTATTTT	CASSLERDSTDTQYF
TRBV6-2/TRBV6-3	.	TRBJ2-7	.	TGTGCCAGCAGGCTGGACGGGCACGAGCAGTACTTC	CASRLDGHEQYF
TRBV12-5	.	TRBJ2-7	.	TGTGCTAGTGGCCTCGGAGGGGACTACGAGCAGTACTTC	CASGLGGDYEQYF
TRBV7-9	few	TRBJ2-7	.	TGTGCCAGCAGCTTTGGGGGCGCTTTTCGCTACGAGCAGTACTTC	CASSFGGAFRYEQYF
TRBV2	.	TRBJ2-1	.	TGTGCCAGCAGTGACGCAGTCCCAACCTACAATGAGCAGTTCTTC	CASSDAVPTYNEQFF
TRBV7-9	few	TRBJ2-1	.	TGTGCCAGCAGCTCCCGACAGGTTGAGCAGTTCTTC	CASSSRQVEQFF
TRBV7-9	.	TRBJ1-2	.	TGTGCCAGCAGCTTAGAGCTGGGGAGCTATGGCTACACCTTC	CASSLELGSYGYTF
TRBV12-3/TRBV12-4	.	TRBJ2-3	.	TGTGCCAGCAGTTCCGGCCCCCGGGACTCTACAGATACGCAGTATTTT	CASSSGPRDSTDTQYF
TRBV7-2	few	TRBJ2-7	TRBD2	TGTGCCAGCAGCCCAAACCTCAGACTAGCGGGAGCCAGCGAGCAGTACTTC	CASSPNLRLAGASEQYF
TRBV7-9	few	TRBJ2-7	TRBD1	TGTGCCAGCAGCTCCCCTCTACAGGGGTCCTCCTACGAGCAGTACTTC	CASSSPLQGSSYEQYF
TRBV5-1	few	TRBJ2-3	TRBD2	TGCGCCAGCAGCGGACTAGCGGGAGGGCTTGGAGATACGCAGTATTTT	CASSGLAGGLGDTQYF
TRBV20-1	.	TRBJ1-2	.	TGCAGTGCTAACCCGGGGATGGAGGGCTACACCTTC	CSANPGMEGYTF
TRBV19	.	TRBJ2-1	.	TGTGCCAGTAGTATTTACGGCGATGAGCAGTTCTTC	CASSIYGDEQFF
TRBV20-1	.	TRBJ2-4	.	TGCAGTGCTAGACAGGGATCTGACATTCAGTACTTC	CSARQGSDIQYF
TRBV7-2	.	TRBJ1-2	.	TGTGCCAGCAGAGGGCAGGACGCATATGGCTACACCTTC	CASRGQDAYGYTF
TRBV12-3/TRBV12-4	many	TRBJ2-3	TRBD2	TGTGCCAGCAGTTCCGGGGGGTCCACAGATACGCAGTATTTT	CASSSGGSTDTQYF
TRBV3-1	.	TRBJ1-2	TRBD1	TGTGCCAGCAGTCGAGGGGACAGGGTTCGTGGTGGCTACACCTTC	CASSRGDRVRGGYTF
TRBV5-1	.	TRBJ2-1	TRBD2	TGCGCCAGCAGCTCGATCTTTACTAGCGAAAGTTCCTACAATGAGCAGTTCTTC	CASSSIFTSESSYNEQFF
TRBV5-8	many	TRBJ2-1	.	TGTGCCAGCAGCTTGATTAGGGATGAGCAGTTCTTC	CASSLIRDEQFF
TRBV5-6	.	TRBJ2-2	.	TGTGCCAGCAGCTTGAAATTCACGGGGGAGCTGTTTTTT	CASSLKFTGELFF
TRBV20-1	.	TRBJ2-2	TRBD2	TGCAGTGCTTCCGGGACTAGAGACACCGGGGAGCTGTTTTTT	CSASGTRDTGELFF
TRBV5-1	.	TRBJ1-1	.	TGCGCCAGCATCCCTGGACCGGACGATACTGAAGCTTTCTTT	CASIPGPDDTEAFF
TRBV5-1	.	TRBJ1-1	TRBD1	TGCGCCAGCAGGGGACAGGGGGCTGGGAACACTGAAGCTTTCTTT	CASRGQGAGNTEAFF
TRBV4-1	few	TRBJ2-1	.	TGCGCCAGCAGCCCCAGGGAAAGAGATGAGCAGTTCTTC	CASSPRERDEQFF
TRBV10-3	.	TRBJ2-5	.	TGTGCCATCAGTCCCCATCAGCAGCAAGAGACCCAGTACTTC	CAISPHQQQETQYF
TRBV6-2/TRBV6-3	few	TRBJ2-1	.	TGTGCCAGCAGTTACCCCACCGCGGGAAGGTATGAGCAGTTCTTC	CASSYPTAGRYEQFF
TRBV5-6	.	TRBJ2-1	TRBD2	TGTGCCAGCAGCTTGCCGGGACTAGCGGGAGAGGTGTTCTTC	CASSLPGLAGEVFF
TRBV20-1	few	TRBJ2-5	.	TGCAGTGCTACAAAACAAGAGACCCAGTACTTC	CSATKQETQYF
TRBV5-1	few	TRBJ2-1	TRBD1	TGCGCCAGCAGCATGGTGGGACAGGGTCCCAATGAGCAGTTCTTC	CASSMVGQGPNEQFF
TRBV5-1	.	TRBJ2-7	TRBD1	TGCGCCAGCAGCTTGGGTGGGACAGACAATTACGAGCAGTACTTC	CASSLGGTDNYEQYF
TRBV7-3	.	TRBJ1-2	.	TGTGCCAGCAGCTTTCGGAGCGGCGAGGGCTACACCTTC	CASSFRSGEGYTF
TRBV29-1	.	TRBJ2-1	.	TGCAGCGTTGTACTTGGGGACATCGCCTACAATGAGCAGTTCTTC	CSVVLGDIAYNEQFF
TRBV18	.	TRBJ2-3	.	TGTGCCAGCTCGCACCAAGCATTAGGGGACGGAGATACGCAGTATTTT	CASSHQALGDGDTQYF
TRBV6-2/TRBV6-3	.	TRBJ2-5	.	TGTGCCACCTTAAGGTGGATCCAAGAGACCCAGTACTTC	CATLRWIQETQYF
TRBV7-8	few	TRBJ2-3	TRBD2	TGTGCCAGCAGCTTACTGTCGGGGGGGTGGGATACGCAGTATTTT	CASSLLSGGWDTQYF
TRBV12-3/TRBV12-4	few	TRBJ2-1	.	TGTGCCAGCAGTTCTAGAGGGGGGGACGAGCAGTTCTTC	CASSSRGGDEQFF
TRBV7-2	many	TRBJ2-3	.	TGTGCCAGCAGCCCCAGGGCAGATACGCAGTATTTT	CASSPRADTQYF